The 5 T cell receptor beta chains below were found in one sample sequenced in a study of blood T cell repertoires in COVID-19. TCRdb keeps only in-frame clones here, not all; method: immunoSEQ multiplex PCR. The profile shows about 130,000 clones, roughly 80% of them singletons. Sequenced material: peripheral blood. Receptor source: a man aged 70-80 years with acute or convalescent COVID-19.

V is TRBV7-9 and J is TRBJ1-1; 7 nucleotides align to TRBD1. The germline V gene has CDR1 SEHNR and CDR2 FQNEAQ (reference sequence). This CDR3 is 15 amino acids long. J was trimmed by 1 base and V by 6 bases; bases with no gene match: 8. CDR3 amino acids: CASSRGDSRNTEAFF. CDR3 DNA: TGTGCCAGCAGTCGAGGGGACAGTCGGAACACTGAAGCTTTCTTT.

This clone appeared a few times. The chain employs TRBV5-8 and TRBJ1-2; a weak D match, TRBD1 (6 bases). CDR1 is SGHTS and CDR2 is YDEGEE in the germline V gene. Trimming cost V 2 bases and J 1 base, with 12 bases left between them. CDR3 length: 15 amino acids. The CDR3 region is CASSFDRLINYGYTF. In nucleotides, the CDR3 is TGTGCCAGCAGCTTCGACAGGCTGATTAACTATGGCTACACCTTC.

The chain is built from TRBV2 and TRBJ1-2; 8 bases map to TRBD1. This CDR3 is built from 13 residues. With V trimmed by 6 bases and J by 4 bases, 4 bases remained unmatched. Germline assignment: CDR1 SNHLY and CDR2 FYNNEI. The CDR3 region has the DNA TGTGCCAGCAGCGGGGACAGGACCTATGGCTACACCTTC. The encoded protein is CASSGDRTYGYTF.

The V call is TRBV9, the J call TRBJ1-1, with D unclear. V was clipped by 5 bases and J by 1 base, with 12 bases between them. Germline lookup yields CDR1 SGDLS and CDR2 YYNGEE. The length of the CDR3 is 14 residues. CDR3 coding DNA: TGTGCCAGCAGTATCGGGTCGGGGAACACTGAAGCTTTCTTT. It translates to CASSIGSGNTEAFF.

CDR3 nucleotides: TGCGCCAGCAGCTTGGCAGTTGTAAACGGGGAGCTGTTTTTT. Amino acids: CASSLAVVNGELFF. The V gene is TRBV5-1, the J gene TRBJ2-2; D is undetermined. Trimming pared 0 bases from V and 7 bases from J, leaving 10 bases between. In germline, CDR1 is SGHRS, CDR2 YFSETQ. This CDR3 comprises 14 residues.